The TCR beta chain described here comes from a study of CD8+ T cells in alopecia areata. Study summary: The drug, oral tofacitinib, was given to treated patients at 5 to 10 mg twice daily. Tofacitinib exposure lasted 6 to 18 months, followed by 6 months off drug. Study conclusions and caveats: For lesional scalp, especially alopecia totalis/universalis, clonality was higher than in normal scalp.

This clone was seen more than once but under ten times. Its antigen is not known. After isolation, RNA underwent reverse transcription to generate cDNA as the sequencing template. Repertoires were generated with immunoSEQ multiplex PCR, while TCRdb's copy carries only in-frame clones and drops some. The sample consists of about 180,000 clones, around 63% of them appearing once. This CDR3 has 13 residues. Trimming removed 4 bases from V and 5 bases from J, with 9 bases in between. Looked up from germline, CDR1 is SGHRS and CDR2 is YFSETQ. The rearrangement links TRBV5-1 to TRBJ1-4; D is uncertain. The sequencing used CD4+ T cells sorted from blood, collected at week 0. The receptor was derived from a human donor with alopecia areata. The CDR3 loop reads CASSRDTNEKLFF. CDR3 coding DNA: TGCGCCAGCAGCCGGGATACCAATGAAAAACTGTTTTTT.